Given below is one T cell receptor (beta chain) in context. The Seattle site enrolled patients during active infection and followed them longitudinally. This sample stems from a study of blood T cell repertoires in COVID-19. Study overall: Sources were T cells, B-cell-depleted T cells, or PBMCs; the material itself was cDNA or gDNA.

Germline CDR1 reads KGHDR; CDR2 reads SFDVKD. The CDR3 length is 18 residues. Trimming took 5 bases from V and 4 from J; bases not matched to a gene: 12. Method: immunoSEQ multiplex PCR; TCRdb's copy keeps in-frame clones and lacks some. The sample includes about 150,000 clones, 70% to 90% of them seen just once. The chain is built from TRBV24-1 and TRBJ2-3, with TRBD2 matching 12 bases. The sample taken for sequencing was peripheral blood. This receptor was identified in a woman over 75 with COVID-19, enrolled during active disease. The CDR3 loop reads CATSAKGLAGGHADTQYF. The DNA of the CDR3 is TGTGCCACCAGTGCCAAGGGGCTAGCGGGAGGGCACGCAGATACGCAGTATTTT.